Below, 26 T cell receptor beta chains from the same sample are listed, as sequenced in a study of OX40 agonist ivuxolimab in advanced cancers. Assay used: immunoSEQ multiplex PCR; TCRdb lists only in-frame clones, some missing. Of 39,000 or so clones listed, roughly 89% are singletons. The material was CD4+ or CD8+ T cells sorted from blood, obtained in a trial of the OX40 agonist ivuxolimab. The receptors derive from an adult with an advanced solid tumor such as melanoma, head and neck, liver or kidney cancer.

DNA for the CDR3: TGTGCCAGCAGCCATACTCCCAACTACGAGCAGTACTTC. Protein sequence: CASSHTPNYEQYF. This chain uses TRBV7-2 with TRBJ2-7, with D unclear. The CDR3 totals 13 residues. V was cut by 5 bases and J by 3 bases, with 11 bases left in between. The germline CDR1 and CDR2 sequences are SGHTA and FQGNSA.

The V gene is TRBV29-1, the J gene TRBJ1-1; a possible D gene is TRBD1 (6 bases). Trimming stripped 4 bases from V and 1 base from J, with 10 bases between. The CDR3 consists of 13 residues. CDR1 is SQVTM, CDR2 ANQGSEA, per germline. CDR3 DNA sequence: TGCAGCGTTGGGAACAGGGAGAACACTGAAGCTTTCTTT. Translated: CSVGNRENTEAFF.

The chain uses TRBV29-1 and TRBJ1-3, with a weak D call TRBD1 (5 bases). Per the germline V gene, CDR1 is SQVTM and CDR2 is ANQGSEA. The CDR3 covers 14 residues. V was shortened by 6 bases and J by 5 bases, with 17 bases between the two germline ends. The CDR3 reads CSVWWRGGRNTIYF. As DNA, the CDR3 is TGCAGCGTCTGGTGGAGGGGAGGGAGAAACACCATATATTTT.

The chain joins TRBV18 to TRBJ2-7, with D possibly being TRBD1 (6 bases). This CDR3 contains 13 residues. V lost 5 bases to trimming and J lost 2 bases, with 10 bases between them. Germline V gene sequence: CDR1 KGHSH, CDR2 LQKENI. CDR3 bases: TGTGCCAGCTCAGGGGGCACCCCCTACGAGCAGTACTTC. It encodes CASSGGTPYEQYF. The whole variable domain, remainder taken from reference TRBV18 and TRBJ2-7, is NAGVMQNPRHLVRRRGQEARLRCSPMKGHSHVYWYRQLPEEGLKFMVYLQKENIIDESGMPKERFSAEFPKEGPSILRIQQVVRGDSAAYFCASSGGTPYEQYFGPGTRLTVT.

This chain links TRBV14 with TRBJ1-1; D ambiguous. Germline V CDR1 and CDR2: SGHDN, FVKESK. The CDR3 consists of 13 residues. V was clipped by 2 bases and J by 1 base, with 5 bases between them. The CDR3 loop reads CASSQQPNTEAFF. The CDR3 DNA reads TGTGCCAGCAGCCAACAACCGAACACTGAAGCTTTCTTT.

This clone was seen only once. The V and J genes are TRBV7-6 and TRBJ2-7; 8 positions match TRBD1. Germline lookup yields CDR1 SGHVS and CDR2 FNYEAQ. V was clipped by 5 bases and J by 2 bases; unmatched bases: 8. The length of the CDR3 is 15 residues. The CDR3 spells CASSPRQGTAYEQYF. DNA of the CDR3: TGTGCCAGCAGCCCAAGACAGGGGACGGCCTACGAGCAGTACTTC.

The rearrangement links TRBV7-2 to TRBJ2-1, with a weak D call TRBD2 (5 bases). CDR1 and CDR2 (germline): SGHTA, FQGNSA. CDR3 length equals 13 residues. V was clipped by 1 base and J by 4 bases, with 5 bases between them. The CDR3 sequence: CASSLGRYNEQFF. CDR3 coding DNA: TGTGCCAGCAGCTTAGGGAGGTACAATGAGCAGTTCTTC.

The CDR3 here is CASSLGRGPYNEQFF. The CDR3 DNA follows: TGTGCCAGCAGCTTAGGGAGGGGCCCCTACAATGAGCAGTTCTTC. The chain is built from TRBV11-2 and TRBJ2-1; the D gene is possibly TRBD2 (6 bases). The CDR3 sequence is 15 residues long. CDR1 SGHAT and CDR2 FQNNGV come from the germline V gene. Trimming removed 1 base from V and 2 bases from J, with 9 bases in between.

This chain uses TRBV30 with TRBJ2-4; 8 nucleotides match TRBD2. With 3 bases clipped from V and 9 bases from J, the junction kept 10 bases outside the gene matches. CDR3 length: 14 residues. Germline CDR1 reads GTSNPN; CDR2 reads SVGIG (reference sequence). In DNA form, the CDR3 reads TGTGCCTGGAGCGACTCTAGCGGGTTGAGCATTCAGTACTTC. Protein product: CAWSDSSGLSIQYF.

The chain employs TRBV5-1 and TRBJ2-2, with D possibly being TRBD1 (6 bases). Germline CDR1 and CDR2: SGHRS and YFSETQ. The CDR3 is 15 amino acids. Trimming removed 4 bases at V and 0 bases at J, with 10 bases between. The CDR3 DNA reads TGCGCCAGCAGCCGGGACACCCCGAACACCGGGGAGCTGTTTTTT. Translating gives CASSRDTPNTGELFF.

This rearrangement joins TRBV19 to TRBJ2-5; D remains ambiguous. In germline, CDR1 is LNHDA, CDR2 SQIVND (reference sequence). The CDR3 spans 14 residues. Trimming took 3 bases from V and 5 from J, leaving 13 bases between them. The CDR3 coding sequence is TGTGCCAGTAGTATGGAAGGGAACTTTGAGACCCAGTACTTC. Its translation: CASSMEGNFETQYF.

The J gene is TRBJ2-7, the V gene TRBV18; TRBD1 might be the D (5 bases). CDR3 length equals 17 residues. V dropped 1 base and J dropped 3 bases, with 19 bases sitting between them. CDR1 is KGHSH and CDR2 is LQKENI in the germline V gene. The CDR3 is CASSPRSYTTRGYEQYF. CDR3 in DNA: TGTGCCAGCTCACCACGATCTTACACAACAAGGGGCTACGAGCAGTACTTC.

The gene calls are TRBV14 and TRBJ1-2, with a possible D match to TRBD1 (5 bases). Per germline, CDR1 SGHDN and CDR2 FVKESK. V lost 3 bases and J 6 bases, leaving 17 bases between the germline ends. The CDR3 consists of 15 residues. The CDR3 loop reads CASSHRVLIDDGYTF. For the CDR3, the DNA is TGTGCCAGCAGCCACAGGGTGTTAATCGATGATGGCTACACCTTC.

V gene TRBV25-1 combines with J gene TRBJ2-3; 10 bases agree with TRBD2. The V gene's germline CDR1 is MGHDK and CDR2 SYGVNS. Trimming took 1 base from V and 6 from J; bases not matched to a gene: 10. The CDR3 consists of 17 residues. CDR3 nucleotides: TGTGCCAGCAGTGAATCTCTAGCGGGGGAAGGCTACGATACGCAGTATTTT. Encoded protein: CASSESLAGEGYDTQYF.

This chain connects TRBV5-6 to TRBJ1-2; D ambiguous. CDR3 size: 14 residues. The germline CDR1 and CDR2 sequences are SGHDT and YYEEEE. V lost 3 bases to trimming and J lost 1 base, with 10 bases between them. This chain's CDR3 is CASSSLYGNYGYTF. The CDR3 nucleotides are TGTGCCAGCAGCTCCTTGTACGGTAACTATGGCTACACCTTC. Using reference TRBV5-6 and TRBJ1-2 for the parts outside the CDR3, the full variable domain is DAGVTQSPTHLIKTRGQQVTLRCSPKSGHDTVSWYQQALGQGPQFIFQYYEEEERQRGNFPDRFSGHQFPNYSSELNVNALLLGDSALYLCASSSLYGNYGYTFGSGTRLTVV.

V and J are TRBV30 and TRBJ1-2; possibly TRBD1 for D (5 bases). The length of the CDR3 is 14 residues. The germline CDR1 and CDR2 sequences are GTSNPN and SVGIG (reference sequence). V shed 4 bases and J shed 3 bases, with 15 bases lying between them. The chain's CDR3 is CAWTLSGVDYGYTF. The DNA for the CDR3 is TGTGCCTGGACCCTTTCGGGGGTGGACTATGGCTACACCTTC.

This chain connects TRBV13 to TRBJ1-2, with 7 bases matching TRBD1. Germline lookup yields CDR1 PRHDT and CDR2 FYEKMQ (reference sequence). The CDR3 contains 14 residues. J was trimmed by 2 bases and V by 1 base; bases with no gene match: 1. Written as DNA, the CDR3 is TGTGCCAGCAGCTTAGAACAGGGGAACTATGGCTACACCTTC. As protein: CASSLEQGNYGYTF.

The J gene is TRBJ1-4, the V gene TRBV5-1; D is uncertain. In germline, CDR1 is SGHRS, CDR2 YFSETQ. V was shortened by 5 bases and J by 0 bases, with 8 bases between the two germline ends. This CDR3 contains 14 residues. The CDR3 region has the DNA TGCGCCAGCAGTGTAGACACAACTAATGAAAAACTGTTTTTT. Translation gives CASSVDTTNEKLFF.

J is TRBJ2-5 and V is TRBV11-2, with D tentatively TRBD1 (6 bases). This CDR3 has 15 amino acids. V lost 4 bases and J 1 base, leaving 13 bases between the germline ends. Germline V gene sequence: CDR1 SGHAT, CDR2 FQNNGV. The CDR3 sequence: CASSSRTESQETQYF. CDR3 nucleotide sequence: TGTGCCAGCAGCTCCCGGACAGAGAGCCAAGAGACCCAGTACTTC.

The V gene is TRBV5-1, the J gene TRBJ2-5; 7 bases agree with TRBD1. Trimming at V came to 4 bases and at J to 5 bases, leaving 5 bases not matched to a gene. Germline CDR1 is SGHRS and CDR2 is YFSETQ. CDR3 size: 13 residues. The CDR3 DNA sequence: TGCGCCAGCAGCCCGGGACAGTCGGAGACCCAGTACTTC. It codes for CASSPGQSETQYF.

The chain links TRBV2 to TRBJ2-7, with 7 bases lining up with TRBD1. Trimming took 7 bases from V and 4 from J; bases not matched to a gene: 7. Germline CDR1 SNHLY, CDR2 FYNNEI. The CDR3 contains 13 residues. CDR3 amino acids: CASTGDRAYEQYF. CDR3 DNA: TGTGCCAGCACAGGAGACAGGGCTTACGAGCAGTACTTC.

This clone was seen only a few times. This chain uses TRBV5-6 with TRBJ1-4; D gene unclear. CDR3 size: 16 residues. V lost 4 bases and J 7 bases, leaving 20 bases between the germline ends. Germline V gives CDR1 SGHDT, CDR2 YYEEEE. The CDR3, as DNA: TGTGCCAGCAGCCATTGGGGTAGAACCAGTTCTGAAAAACTGTTTTTT. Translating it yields CASSHWGRTSSEKLFF.

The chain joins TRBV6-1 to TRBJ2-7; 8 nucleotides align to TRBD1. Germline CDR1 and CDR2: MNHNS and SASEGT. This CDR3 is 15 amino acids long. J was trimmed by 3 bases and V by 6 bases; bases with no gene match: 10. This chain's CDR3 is CASRSRRDRNYEQYF. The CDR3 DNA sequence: TGTGCCAGCAGGTCCAGAAGGGACAGGAACTACGAGCAGTACTTC.

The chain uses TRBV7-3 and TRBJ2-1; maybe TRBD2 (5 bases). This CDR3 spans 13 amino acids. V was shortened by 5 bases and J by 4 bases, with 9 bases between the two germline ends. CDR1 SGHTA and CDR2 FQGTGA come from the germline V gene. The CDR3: CASSLSDYNEQFF. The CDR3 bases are TGTGCCAGCAGCCTTAGCGATTACAATGAGCAGTTCTTC. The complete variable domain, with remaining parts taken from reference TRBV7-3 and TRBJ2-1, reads GAGVSQTPSNKVTEKGKYVELRCDPISGHTALYWYRQSLGQGPEFLIYFQGTGAADDSGLPNDRFFAVRPEGSVSTLKIQRTERGDSAVYLCASSLSDYNEQFFGPGTRLTVL.

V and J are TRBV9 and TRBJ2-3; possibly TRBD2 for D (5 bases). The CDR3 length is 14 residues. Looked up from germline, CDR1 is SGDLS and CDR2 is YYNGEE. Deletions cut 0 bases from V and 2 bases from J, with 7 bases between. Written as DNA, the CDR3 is TGTGCCAGCAGCGTAGCGGGATACACAGATACGCAGTATTTT. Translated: CASSVAGYTDTQYF.

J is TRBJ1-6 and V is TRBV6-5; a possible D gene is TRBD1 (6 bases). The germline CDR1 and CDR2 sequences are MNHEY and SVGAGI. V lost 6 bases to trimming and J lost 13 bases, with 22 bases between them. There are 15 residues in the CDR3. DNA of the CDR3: TGTGCCAGCAGCCGCCCCGCCGGGGGGGCTATCCCCCTCCACTTT. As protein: CASSRPAGGAIPLHF.